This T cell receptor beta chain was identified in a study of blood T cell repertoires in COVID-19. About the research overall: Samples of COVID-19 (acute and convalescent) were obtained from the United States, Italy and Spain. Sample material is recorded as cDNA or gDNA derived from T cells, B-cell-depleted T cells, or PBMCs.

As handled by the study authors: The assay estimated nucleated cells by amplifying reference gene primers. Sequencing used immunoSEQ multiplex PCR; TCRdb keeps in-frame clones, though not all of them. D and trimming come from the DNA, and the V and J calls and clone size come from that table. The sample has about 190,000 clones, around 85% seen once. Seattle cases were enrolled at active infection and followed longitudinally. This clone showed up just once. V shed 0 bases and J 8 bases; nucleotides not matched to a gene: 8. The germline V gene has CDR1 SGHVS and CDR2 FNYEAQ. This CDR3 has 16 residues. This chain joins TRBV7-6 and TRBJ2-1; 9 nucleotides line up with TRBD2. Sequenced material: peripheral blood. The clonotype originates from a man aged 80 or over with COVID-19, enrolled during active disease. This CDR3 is CASSLATRGGGYEQFF. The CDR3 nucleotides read TGTGCCAGCAGCTTAGCGACTCGCGGGGGGGGGTATGAGCAGTTCTTC.